The T cell receptor beta chain under discussion was sequenced for a study of beta chain features in type 1 diabetes. The CDR3 has 13 residues. Trimming pared 1 base from V and 2 bases from J, leaving 3 bases between. Germline CDR1 SGHDN, CDR2 FVKESK. Expressed TCRB transcripts were sequenced because the isolated RNA had all been reverse transcribed beforehand. The protocol was immunoSEQ multiplex PCR, while the TCRdb copy is restricted to in-frame clones and leaves out a portion. The sample includes 360,000 or so clones, 20% of them seen just once. Broader study findings: Overrepresentation of cells with high TCR expression could result from cDNA sequencing.

Points on this clone: No antigen is known for it.

The TCR comes from a woman aged 18 to 35 in good health. Sequencing input: naive CD4+ T cells from blood. The chain employs TRBV14 and TRBJ2-1; D unresolved. This CDR3 reads CASSQVTYNEQFF. The CDR3, as DNA: TGTGCCAGCAGCCAAGTTACCTACAATGAGCAGTTCTTC. The variable domain in full, completed from reference TRBV14 and TRBJ2-1, reads EAGVTQFPSHSVIEKGQTVTLRCDPISGHDNLYWYRRVMGKEIKFLLHFVKESKQDESGMPNNRFLAERTGGTYSTLKVQPAELEDSGVYFCASSQVTYNEQFFGPGTRLTVL.